This T cell receptor beta chain stems from a study of regulatory T cells in long-lasting Graves disease. Time point reported: persistent/refractory GD, antithyroid drugs over 5 years with positive TRAb. With RNA extracted from PBMCs as input, the TCR library was made. This clonotype was seen a handful of times. The antigen is undetermined. CDR3 regions were amplified by Arm-PCR using iRepertoire HTBI primers to build TCR beta libraries. The authors' processing: Analysis of the samples identified 50 to 75 TRBV and 14 TRBJ segments. One entry per CDR3 protein, called by TCRdb with MiXCR from the multiplex PCR reads. TCRdb's processing, not the authors' own work, is the source of the V and J calls. The table has 420,000 or so distinct CDR3 sequences, less than 25% seen once. Study conclusions and caveats: Compared with new cases, persistent Graves' patients showed reduced TCR diversity. Persistent disease preferred TRBV28, TRBJ1-2 and TRBJ2-5; new disease, TRBV20-1 and TRBJ2-1.

With 0 bases clipped from V and 8 bases from J, the junction kept 6 bases outside the gene matches. This CDR3 has 14 amino acids. Germline V gene data show CDR1 as SGHTA and CDR2 as FQGNSA. The starting material was peripheral blood mononuclear cells (PBMCs), obtained when the disease was refractory, from a patient treated with antithyroid drugs. The chain recombines TRBV7-2 with TRBJ1-2, with TRBD1 matching 7 bases. The sequence derives from a female donor with Graves disease. The CDR3: CASSLAQGGRGYTF. Here the CDR3 DNA reads TGTGCCAGCAGCTTAGCGCAGGGGGGAAGGGGCTACACCTTC.